This T cell receptor (beta chain) stems from a study of cytomegalovirus exposure and HLA in healthy donors. Study-wide results and limits: Accounts indicate the classifier identified cytomegalovirus status with strong specificity and sensitivity.

This CDR3 is built from 15 residues. Deletions cut 4 bases from V and 8 bases from J, with 17 bases between. Germline V gene sequence: CDR1 MGHRA, CDR2 YSYEKL. For this clone: Its target is unknown.

13 Jbeta primers and 60 Vbeta primers were used for the PCR. Sequencing used immunoSEQ multiplex PCR; TCRdb keeps in-frame clones, though not all of them. This sample has some 130,000 clones, with around 77% found just once. The origin of this receptor is a man in his thirties or forties in good health and CMV-seronegative. Sequencing was done on a sample of PBMCs. The rearrangement uses TRBV4-1 and TRBJ1-4, with D perhaps TRBD1 (5 bases). The CDR3 nucleotides are TGCGCCAGCAGCCCCCCTCTGCAGGGTAGGGAAAAACTGTTTTTT. The encoded protein is CASSPPLQGREKLFF.